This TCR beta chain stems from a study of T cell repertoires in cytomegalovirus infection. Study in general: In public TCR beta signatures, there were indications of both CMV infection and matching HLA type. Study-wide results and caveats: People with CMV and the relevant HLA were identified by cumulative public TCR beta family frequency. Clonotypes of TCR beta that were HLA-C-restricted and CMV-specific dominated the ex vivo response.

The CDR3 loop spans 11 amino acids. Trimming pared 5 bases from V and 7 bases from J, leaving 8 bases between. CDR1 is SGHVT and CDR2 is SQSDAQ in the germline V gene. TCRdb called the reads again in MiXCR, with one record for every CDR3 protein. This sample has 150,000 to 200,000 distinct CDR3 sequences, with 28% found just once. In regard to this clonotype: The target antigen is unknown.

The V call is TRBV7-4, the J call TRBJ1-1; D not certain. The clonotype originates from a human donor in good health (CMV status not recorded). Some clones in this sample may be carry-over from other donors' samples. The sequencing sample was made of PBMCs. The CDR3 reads CASSLESEAFF. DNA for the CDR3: TGTGCCAGCAGCCTTGAGAGTGAAGCTTTCTTT.